This TCR beta chain stems from a study of blood T cell repertoires in COVID-19. Trimming took 7 bases from V and 7 from J; bases not matched to a gene: 12. The germline V gene has CDR1 WSHSY and CDR2 SAAADI. This CDR3 has 14 amino acids. Libraries were prepared by immunoSEQ multiplex PCR; TCRdb keeps only in-frame clonotypes and omits some of them. This sample has some 78,000 clones, with around 88% found just once. The sample consisted of peripheral blood. The chain combines TRBV10-2 with TRBJ1-1, with TRBD1 matching over 7 bases. This TCR was recovered from a woman of 80 years or more with active or convalescent COVID-19. In DNA form, the CDR3 reads TGCGCCAGCATTAAGACAGGGACAAAGAGTGAAGCTTTCTTT. Translated, it gives CASIKTGTKSEAFF.